This TCR beta chain was recovered during a study of cytomegalovirus exposure and HLA in healthy donors. The study's findings and limits: There were about 160 TCR beta chains listed as cytomegalovirus-associated. Most CMV-associated TCR beta chains appeared HLA-restricted in a later analysis. With later analysis, a missense DCLRE1C variant became linked to TCR beta V- and J-gene trimming.

A multiplex PCR was run with 60 Vbeta primers and 13 Jbeta primers. Sequencing was performed with immunoSEQ multiplex PCR; in TCRdb, only in-frame clones are kept and a portion is missing. The sample holds tens of thousands of clones, roughly 79% seen once. Note on this clone: Its target is not known.

Sequenced: PBMCs. This TCR came from a woman in her thirties in good health and CMV-seronegative.

DNA for the CDR3: TGTGCCAGCAGCCAAACGACAGGGGCCTGGTATGGCTACACCTTC. Translation gives CASSQTTGAWYGYTF. The chain carries TRBV14 and TRBJ1-2; 8 bases map to TRBD1. Germline CDR1 reads SGHDN; CDR2 reads FVKESK. The CDR3 runs 15 residues. V was pared by 2 bases and J by 5 bases, with 7 bases of the junction left unmatched.